This TCR beta chain was identified in a study of cytomegalovirus exposure and HLA in healthy donors. On the study more broadly: In a later analysis, the 90 to 150 validation repertoires were reported to have used the same platform as the 550 to 850 first-cohort repertoires. The study, taken as a whole, reports: Among TCR beta chains, those listed as cytomegalovirus-associated numbered 164. Specificity of three CMV-associated chains for CMV antigens was verified in vitro.

The CDR3 is 15 amino acids. V was cut by 2 bases and J by 7 bases, with 15 bases left in between. Germline V lookup: CDR1 LGHNA, CDR2 YNFKEQ. In the case of this clone: What it binds is not known.

Assay: immunoSEQ multiplex PCR; the TCRdb copy retains only in-frame clones and omits some. The sample holds approximately 54,000 clones, approximately 89% seen once. This TCR was sampled from a woman younger than 30 in good health and CMV-seropositive. The chain links TRBV4-2 to TRBJ2-1; the D gene is possibly TRBD1 (6 bases). The sample was PBMCs. This chain's CDR3 is CASSQTGTSLNEQFF. The CDR3 coding sequence is TGTGCCAGCAGCCAAACAGGGACATCTCTGAATGAGCAGTTCTTC.